These 20 T cell receptor beta chains were sequenced from one sample in a study of T-cell memory formation after mild COVID-19. Each CDR3 protein gets one entry after TCRdb re-called the 5' RACE reads with MiXCR. The sample contains some 62,000 distinct CDR3 sequences, roughly 10% of which appear only once. Sequencing was performed on PBMCs or a T cell subset sorted from them (not recorded which). These receptors all stem from a man aged 18 to 35 who had mild COVID-19 (a few samples of this study predate the infection). Cell type and time point are not known.

The J gene is TRBJ2-2, the V gene TRBV6-2 or TRBV6-3, with D possibly TRBD2 on 5 matching bases. CDR3 size: 14 residues. V lost 4 bases and J lost 2, with 8 bases in between. In germline, CDR1 is MNHEY, CDR2 SVGEGT. CDR3 nucleotides: TGTGCCAGCAGTTGGACTGTCAACACCGGGGAGCTGTTTTTT. Its translation: CASSWTVNTGELFF.

The chain is built from TRBV5-6 and TRBJ1-1, with D hard to call. Germline V gene data show CDR1 as SGHDT and CDR2 as YYEEEE. The CDR3 contains 13 residues. Trimming took off 4 bases at V and 3 bases at J, with 10 bases between the two ends. The CDR3 spells CASSPDTDTEAFF. CDR3 DNA: TGTGCCAGCAGCCCCGACACGGACACTGAAGCTTTCTTT.

The chain couples TRBV4-3 to TRBJ1-1, with unresolved D. Trimming stripped 4 bases from V and 4 bases from J, with 16 bases between. This CDR3 spans 15 amino acids. Germline V gene data show CDR1 as LGHNA and CDR2 as YSLEER. CDR3: CASSPLPGEGTEAFF. The CDR3 region has the DNA TGCGCCAGCAGCCCCTTGCCTGGGGAGGGCACTGAAGCTTTCTTT.

The chain recombines TRBV10-3 with TRBJ2-5, with D perhaps matching TRBD2 (6 bases). This CDR3 contains 12 residues. V was trimmed by 10 bases and J by 6 bases, leaving 15 bases between them. CDR1 and CDR2 from the germline V gene are ENHRY and SYGVKD. The CDR3 DNA follows: TGTGCCACAGGCGGGACCGGGAAGACCCAGTACTTC. Translating gives CATGGTGKTQYF.

This clonotype showed up many times. The CDR3 spells CASSLVPRDTQYF. The CDR3 DNA sequence: TGCGCCAGCAGCTTGGTCCCCCGGGATACGCAGTATTTT. This rearrangement joins TRBV5-1 to TRBJ2-3; no clear D gene. Trimming stripped 0 bases from V and 6 bases from J, with 8 bases between. The CDR3 runs to 13 residues. The germline gives CDR1 SGHRS, CDR2 YFSETQ.

The chain's CDR3 is CASSERTGNSEAFF. The CDR3 nucleotides are TGTGCCAGCAGTGAACGGACGGGTAACTCTGAAGCTTTCTTT. V is TRBV6-1 and J is TRBJ1-1; D is unresolved. V lost 2 bases and J lost 6, with 13 bases in between. The germline V gene encodes CDR1 MNHNS and CDR2 SASEGT. The CDR3 length is 14 residues.

In its sample, this clonotype was seen a few times. The rearrangement joins TRBV10-3 to TRBJ2-7, with D perhaps TRBD1 (5 bases). Germline CDR1 reads ENHRY; CDR2 reads SYGVKD. Trimming removed 2 bases at V and 5 bases at J, with 10 bases between. The CDR3 length is 13 residues. The DNA for the CDR3 is TGTGCCATCAGTGAGGCAGGGTCGAACGAGCAGTACTTC. Amino acid sequence: CAISEAGSNEQYF.

The chain has TRBV19 and TRBJ2-3; TRBD1 is a possible D gene (6 bases). Trimming removed 5 bases from V and 2 bases from J, with 11 bases in between. The germline V gene has CDR1 LNHDA and CDR2 SQIVND (reference sequence). The CDR3 contains 14 residues. The CDR3 nucleotides read TGTGCCAGTAGTCCCCAGGGGAACACAGATACGCAGTATTTT. Amino acid sequence: CASSPQGNTDTQYF. Full variable domain (rest looked up from reference TRBV19 and TRBJ2-3): DGGITQSPKYLFRKEGQNVTLSCEQNLNHDAMYWYRQDPGQGLRLIYYSQIVNDFQKGDIAEGYSVSREKKESFPLTVTSAQKNPTAFYLCASSPQGNTDTQYFGPGTRLTVL.

The table lists this clonotype with a few counts. The chain employs TRBV5-1 and TRBJ2-7; 11 bases are a match to TRBD1. This CDR3 contains 14 residues. V was clipped by 2 bases and J by 4 bases; unmatched bases: 2. Germline CDR1 SGHRS, CDR2 YFSETQ. DNA for the CDR3: TGCGCCAGCAGCTTCGGGACAGGGGGTTACGAGCAGTACGTC. Protein product: CASSFGTGGYEQYV.

In its sample, this clonotype was seen a few times. V and J are TRBV11-2 and TRBJ2-2; 13 nucleotides match TRBD2. J gave up 4 bases and V 3 bases, and 11 bases lay outside the gene matches. This CDR3 is 19 amino acids long. CDR1 is SGHAT and CDR2 is FQNNGV in the germline V gene. The CDR3: CASSFPTSGGQKSTGELFF. The CDR3, as DNA: TGTGCCAGCAGCTTCCCGACTAGCGGGGGGCAGAAAAGCACCGGGGAGCTGTTTTTT.

This clonotype showed up just a few times. V is TRBV12-3 or TRBV12-4 and J is TRBJ1-5; 9 bases align to TRBD1. This CDR3 has 15 amino acids. Trimming at V came to 6 bases and at J to 6 bases, leaving 9 bases not matched to a gene. This chain's CDR3 is CASRKRTGVGQPQHF. CDR3 DNA sequence: TGTGCCAGCAGGAAAAGGACAGGGGTTGGTCAGCCCCAGCATTTT.

This clonotype was observed at least ten times. The genes are TRBV7-2 and TRBJ2-1; 9 bases line up with TRBD1. The germline V gene encodes CDR1 SGHTA and CDR2 FQGNSA. The junction had 8 bases not matched to a gene; V was cut back by 3 bases and J by 8 bases. This CDR3 spans 15 amino acids. CDR3 nucleotides: TGTGCCAGCAGCTTGGGGGACAGGGATTTCGATGAGCAGTTCTTC. Encoded protein: CASSLGDRDFDEQFF.

This clonotype was seen a handful of times. The chain employs TRBV7-2 and TRBJ2-2; D unclear. The CDR3 is 14 amino acids. The V end was cut by 6 bases, the J end by 6 bases, with 14 bases between. Germline CDR1 SGHTA, CDR2 FQGNSA. The CDR3 here is CASRVGPRAGELFF. The CDR3 DNA follows: TGTGCCAGCAGAGTGGGCCCCCGGGCCGGGGAGCTGTTTTTT.

Ten or more counts support this clonotype. J is TRBJ2-2 and V is TRBV20-1, with 8 bases matching TRBD2. The CDR3 is 16 residues long. The germline CDR1 and CDR2 sequences are DFQATT and SNEGSKA (reference sequence). V was pared by 3 bases and J by 2 bases, with 8 bases of the junction left unmatched. CDR3: CSASGPGLGNTGELFF. CDR3 sequence (DNA): TGCAGTGCTAGCGGCCCGGGACTAGGCAACACCGGGGAGCTGTTTTTT.

The chain links TRBV15 to TRBJ2-1; TRBD2 aligns across 8 bases. The CDR3 is 18 amino acids. The ends lost 0 bases at V and 4 bases at J; junction bases unmatched: 11. Germline CDR1 reads LNHNV; CDR2 reads YYDKDF (reference sequence). The CDR3: CATSRDLGGQREYNEQFF. The CDR3 nucleotides are TGTGCCACCAGCAGAGATCTGGGAGGCCAGCGGGAGTACAATGAGCAGTTCTTC.

There are a few counts of this clonotype. The chain links TRBV4-1 to TRBJ2-5; TRBD2 agrees at 7 bases. Germline CDR1 reads MGHRA; CDR2 reads YSYEKL. The CDR3 spans 16 residues. The ends lost 6 bases at V and 0 bases at J; junction bases unmatched: 10. CDR3 protein: CASSPQSGVYQETQYF. CDR3 bases: TGCGCCAGCAGTCCCCAGAGCGGGGTGTACCAAGAGACCCAGTACTTC.

This sequence joins TRBV24-1 and TRBJ2-1; D gene unclear. V lost 5 bases to trimming and J lost 6 bases, with 10 bases between them. Germline V gene data show CDR1 as KGHDR and CDR2 as SFDVKD. There are 13 residues in the CDR3. In DNA, the CDR3 is TGTGCCACCAGTGTGGGCAGCATCAATGAGCAGTTCTTC. It specifies CATSVGSINEQFF.

This chain uses TRBV11-2 with TRBJ2-2, with 8 bases lining up with TRBD2. The CDR3 is made up of 16 amino acids. Germline V CDR1 and CDR2: SGHAT, FQNNGV. Trimming removed 6 bases from V and 3 bases from J; junction bases left unmatched: 9. CDR3 nucleotides: TGTGCCAGCAGGCCCCTCGCGGGGGGACACACCGGGGAGCTGTTTTTT. This translates into CASRPLAGGHTGELFF.

The chain joins TRBV7-2 to TRBJ2-2; 14 bases fit TRBD2. The germline CDR1 and CDR2 sequences are SGHTA and FQGNSA. V shed 5 bases, J shed 1 base, and the junction held 9 bases outside the gene matches. This CDR3 has 19 amino acids. CDR3 protein: CASSPLTSGGAKNTGELFF. The CDR3 DNA sequence: TGTGCCAGCAGCCCTCTGACTAGCGGGGGGGCTAAGAACACCGGGGAGCTGTTTTTT.

The chain uses TRBV6-5 and TRBJ2-2; 12 bases align to TRBD2. The germline V gene encodes CDR1 MNHEY and CDR2 SVGAGI. V trimming: 6 bases; J trimming: 2 bases; junction bases outside the gene matches: 1. The CDR3 runs 15 residues. The CDR3 sequence: CASRTSGGNTGELFF. Here the CDR3 DNA reads TGTGCCAGCAGGACTAGCGGGGGTAACACCGGGGAGCTGTTTTTT.